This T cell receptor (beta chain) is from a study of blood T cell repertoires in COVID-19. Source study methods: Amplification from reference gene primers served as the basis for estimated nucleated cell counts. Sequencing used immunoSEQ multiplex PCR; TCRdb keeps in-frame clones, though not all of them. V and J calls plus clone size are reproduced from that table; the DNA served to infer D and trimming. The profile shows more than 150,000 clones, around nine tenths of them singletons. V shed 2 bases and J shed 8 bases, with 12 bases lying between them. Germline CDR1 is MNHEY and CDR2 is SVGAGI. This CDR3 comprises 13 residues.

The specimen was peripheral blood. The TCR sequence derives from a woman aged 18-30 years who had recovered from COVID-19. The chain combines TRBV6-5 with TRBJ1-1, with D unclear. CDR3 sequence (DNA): TGTGCCAGCAGTTACGGCCTCGGGATAGAAGCTTTCTTT. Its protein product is CASSYGLGIEAFF.